This T cell receptor beta chain is drawn from a study of identical twins. The authors used template switching to add a universal primer site and gave cDNA unique molecular identifiers. TCRdb fed the 5' RACE reads into MiXCR, producing one record per CDR3 protein. This table holds approximately 590,000 distinct CDR3 sequences, roughly 9.5% found once. This clonotype has ten or more counts. V shed 5 bases, J shed 3 bases, and the junction held 11 bases outside the gene matches. The CDR3 covers 16 residues. CDR1 and CDR2 from the germline V gene are KGHDR and SFDVKD. These sequences were also reported in another study, on yellow fever vaccine responses in identical twins. That work states: Reportedly, the response of twins' T cells to the vaccine seemed partly convergent, partly personalized.

The TCR originated in a woman aged 18-35 years in good health. Sequenced input: PBMCs. The V gene is TRBV24-1, the J gene TRBJ2-7; the match to TRBD2 covers 8 bases. The chain's CDR3 is CATSAAPGGPDYEQYF. Here the CDR3 DNA reads TGTGCCACCAGTGCGGCCCCGGGGGGGCCGGACTACGAGCAGTACTTC.